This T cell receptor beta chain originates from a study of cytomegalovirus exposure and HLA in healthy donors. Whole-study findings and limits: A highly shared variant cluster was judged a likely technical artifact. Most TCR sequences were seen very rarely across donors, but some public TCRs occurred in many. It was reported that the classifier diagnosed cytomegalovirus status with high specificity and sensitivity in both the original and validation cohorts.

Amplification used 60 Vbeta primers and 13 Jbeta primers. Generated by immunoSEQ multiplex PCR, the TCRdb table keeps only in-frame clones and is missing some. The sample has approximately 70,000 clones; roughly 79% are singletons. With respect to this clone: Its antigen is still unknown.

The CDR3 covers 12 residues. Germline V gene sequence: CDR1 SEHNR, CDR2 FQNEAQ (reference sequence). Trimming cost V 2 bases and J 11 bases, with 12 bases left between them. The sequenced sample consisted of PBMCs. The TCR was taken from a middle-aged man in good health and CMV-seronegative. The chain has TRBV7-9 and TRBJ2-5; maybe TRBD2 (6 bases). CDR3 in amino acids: CASSLSGGEQYF. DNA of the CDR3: TGTGCCAGCAGCTTAAGCGGAGGGGAGCAGTACTTC.